The present T cell receptor beta chain was sequenced within a study of T cell changes during pregnancy in multiple sclerosis. CDR1 and CDR2 (germline): KGHSH, LQKENI. Unmatched junction bases numbered 14, after V lost 3 bases and J lost 4 bases. The CDR3 sequence is 19 residues long. Using immunoSEQ multiplex PCR, the repertoire was profiled, and TCRdb retains in-frame clones only, with some absent. Of tens of thousands of clones detected, around nine tenths appear once; the ten largest clones hold around 0.45%. The sequences come from CD4+ T cells from peripheral blood mononuclear cells, collected in the second trimester of pregnancy. The J gene is TRBJ2-6, the V gene TRBV18, with TRBD1 matching over 8 bases. The source of this sequence is a female donor with multiple sclerosis, enrolled in a pregnancy study. In nucleotides, the CDR3 is TGTGCCAGCTCACCCCGAGGACAGGGTAGGTCGGCAGGGGCCAACGTCCTGACTTTC. This sequence encodes CASSPRGQGRSAGANVLTF.